This T cell receptor (beta chain) was identified during a study of technical replicates of blood from several donors. Assay: immunoSEQ multiplex PCR; the TCRdb copy retains only in-frame clones and omits some. The sample records over 65,000 clones, just under 97% being singletons. From germline, CDR1 is SGHAT and CDR2 FQNNGV. CDR3 length: 17 amino acids. V dropped 5 bases and J dropped 0 bases, with 17 bases sitting between them. Sequenced: T cells isolated from PBMCs. This clonotype was obtained from a human donor in good health. The J gene is TRBJ1-3, the V gene TRBV11-2; perhaps TRBD1 as D (6 bases). The chain's CDR3 is CASSPRRQAFSGNTIYF. The CDR3 region has the DNA TGTGCCAGCAGCCCCAGACGACAGGCCTTCTCTGGAAACACCATATATTTT.